One sample yielded the 25 T cell receptor beta chains listed below, sequenced in a study of T cell repertoires in cytomegalovirus infection. Each CDR3 protein gets one entry after TCRdb re-called the reads with MiXCR. The sample lists about 830,000 distinct CDR3 sequences; about 30% were seen once. For these TCRs, the target antigens are not known. Sequenced here: cultured CD8+ T cells from PBMCs, sampled from culture after CMV antigen stimulation. Receptors originate from a human donor in good health (CMV status not recorded). Some clones in this sample may be carry-over from other donors' samples.

V is TRBV7-6 and J is TRBJ2-5, with D tentatively TRBD2 (5 bases). This CDR3 spans 16 amino acids. The germline V and J ends were trimmed by 1 base and 1 base, with 13 bases remaining between them. Germline V CDR1 and CDR2: SGHVS, FNYEAQ. CDR3: CASSLGQVLGQETQYF. For the CDR3, the DNA is TGTGCCAGCAGCTTAGGTCAAGTACTAGGCCAAGAGACCCAGTACTTC.

The chain carries TRBV13 and TRBJ1-1; tentatively, D is TRBD1 (5 bases). The V end lost 0 bases, the J end lost 0 bases, and 8 bases lay between the germline ends. The CDR3 runs to 15 residues. Germline values: CDR1 PRHDT, CDR2 FYEKMQ (reference sequence). For the CDR3, the DNA is TGTGCCAGCAGCTTAGGGACAGTCTTGAACACTGAAGCTTTCTTT. It is translated as CASSLGTVLNTEAFF.

At least ten counts were recorded for this clonotype. The CDR3 region has the DNA TGTGCCAGCAGCTTAGCCGGCGGGACCGGGGGTAATTCACCCCTCCACTTT. This translates into CASSLAGGTGGNSPLHF. This chain uses TRBV7-2 with TRBJ1-6; D is possibly TRBD1 (5 bases). Trimming removed 0 bases at V and 6 bases at J, with 15 bases between. The CDR3 has 17 amino acids. Looked up from germline, CDR1 is SGHTA and CDR2 is FQGNSA.

CDR3 residues: CASSSPKEYGYTF. In DNA form, the CDR3 reads TGTGCCAGCAGTTCCCCGAAGGAATATGGCTACACCTTC. The V call is TRBV12-3 or TRBV12-4, the J call TRBJ1-2; D is unclear. The CDR3 has 13 amino acids. V lost 4 bases and J lost 5, with 11 bases in between.

This clonotype was seen at least ten times. J is TRBJ2-1 and V is TRBV7-2, with 9 bases that match TRBD2. The CDR3 spans 16 residues. Trimming at V came to 5 bases and at J to 3 bases, leaving 8 bases not matched to a gene. Germline lookup yields CDR1 SGHTA and CDR2 FQGNSA. The CDR3 loop reads CASSHTSAGGYNEQFF. The CDR3 DNA reads as TGTGCCAGCAGCCACACCTCAGCGGGGGGCTACAATGAGCAGTTCTTC.

This clonotype was detected a few times. The V gene is TRBV7-9, the J gene TRBJ2-3, with 7 bases aligning to TRBD1. Germline CDR1 and CDR2: SEHNR and FQNEAQ (reference sequence). The CDR3 has 14 residues. Losses at the gene ends were 5 bases for V and 6 bases for J; bases not matched to a gene: 8. The CDR3 region has the DNA TGTGCCAGCAGCCCTGGGACAGCGCAGGATACGCAGTATTTT. Protein product: CASSPGTAQDTQYF.

This clonotype was observed at least ten times. This chain connects TRBV7-2 to TRBJ2-3; TRBD1 might be the D (5 bases). V was cut by 0 bases and J by 2 bases, with 12 bases left in between. In germline, CDR1 is SGHTA, CDR2 FQGNSA. This CDR3 has 16 residues. In DNA form, the CDR3 reads TGTGCCAGCAGCTTAGCGTCCAGGGCGCCCACAGATACGCAGTATTTT. Amino acid sequence: CASSLASRAPTDTQYF.

This chain's CDR3 is CASSFLGILETQYF. Written as DNA, the CDR3 is TGTGCCAGCAGTTTCTTAGGCATATTGGAGACCCAGTACTTC. The chain is built from TRBV27 and TRBJ2-5; D remains ambiguous. This CDR3 is 14 amino acids long. CDR1 is MNHEY, CDR2 SMNVEV, per germline (reference sequence). V was clipped by 3 bases and J by 5 bases, with 13 bases between them.

The chain has TRBV27 and TRBJ2-1; perhaps D is TRBD1 or TRBD2 (5 bases each). Looked up from germline, CDR1 is MNHEY and CDR2 is SMNVEV (reference sequence). The CDR3 totals 14 residues. V shed 5 bases and J shed 9 bases, with 17 bases lying between them. CDR3 DNA: TGTGCCAGCAGTATGGGACCACCCGTCAGTGAGCAGTTCTTC. Amino acid sequence: CASSMGPPVSEQFF.

The table lists this clonotype with a few counts. The V and J genes are TRBV4-2 and TRBJ1-1; 8 bases fit TRBD1. From germline, CDR1 is LGHNA and CDR2 YNFKEQ. This CDR3 has 16 residues. Unmatched junction bases numbered 6, after V lost 2 bases and J lost 1 base. This chain's CDR3 is CASSQHPGGGNTEAFF. The CDR3 DNA is TGTGCCAGCAGCCAACACCCAGGGGGCGGGAACACTGAAGCTTTCTTT.

This rearrangement joins TRBV7-6 to TRBJ2-3; 7 bases agree with TRBD1. The V gene's germline CDR1 is SGHVS and CDR2 FNYEAQ. CDR3 length: 15 residues. Trimming removed 5 bases from V and 0 bases from J; junction bases left unmatched: 5. CDR3 DNA: TGTGCCAGCAGCAACACAGGGGAGAGCACAGATACGCAGTATTTT. Translated: CASSNTGESTDTQYF.

The J gene is TRBJ2-5, the V gene TRBV5-1, with TRBD2 identical over 12 bases. The length of the CDR3 is 18 residues. The J segment lost 0 bases and the V segment lost 4 bases, leaving 10 bases of the junction unmatched. The germline V gene encodes CDR1 SGHRS and CDR2 YFSETQ. The CDR3 loop reads CASSMRTSGALYQETQYF. The CDR3 DNA follows: TGCGCCAGCAGCATGCGGACTAGCGGGGCCCTGTACCAAGAGACCCAGTACTTC.

V is TRBV7-6 and J is TRBJ2-6; D is ambiguous. Per germline, CDR1 SGHVS and CDR2 FNYEAQ. V was shortened by 3 bases and J by 0 bases, with 6 bases between the two germline ends. This CDR3 contains 15 residues. The CDR3 is CASSFVGSGANVLTF. The CDR3, as DNA: TGTGCCAGCAGCTTTGTTGGCTCTGGGGCCAACGTCCTGACTTTC. Full variable domain (missing parts from reference TRBV7-6 and TRBJ2-6): GAGVSQSPRYKVTKRGQDVALRCDPISGHVSLYWYRQALGQGPEFLTYFNYEAQQDKSGLPNDRFSAERPEGSISTLTIQRTEQRDSAMYRCASSFVGSGANVLTFGAGSRLTVL.

The table lists this clonotype with a few counts. The chain recombines TRBV7-6 with TRBJ2-2, with no clear D. This CDR3 comprises 13 residues. The ends were cut back, 5 bases at V and 4 bases at J, with 8 bases in the middle. Germline V CDR1 and CDR2: SGHVS, FNYEAQ. CDR3 residues: CASSPGPTGELFF. CDR3 DNA: TGTGCCAGCAGCCCTGGACCCACCGGGGAGCTGTTTTTT.

This clonotype was observed a few times. In nucleotides, the CDR3 is TGTGCCAGCAGTTACGCAGGGAGCTACACCTTC. This gives the protein CASSYAGSYTF. The gene calls are TRBV6-8 and TRBJ1-2, with D maybe TRBD1 (5 bases). This CDR3 region has 11 residues. With 2 bases removed from V and 9 bases from J, the gap between germline ends came to 7 bases. Germline CDR1 MNHGY, CDR2 SAAAGT.

The table lists this clonotype with a few counts. This chain links TRBV7-8 with TRBJ2-7, with 9 positions matching TRBD1. CDR3 length: 15 residues. Germline CDR1 is SGHVS and CDR2 is FQNEAQ. V lost 5 bases and J lost 4; bases outside the gene matches: 9. The CDR3 sequence is CASSDGQGTFYEQYV. CDR3 in DNA: TGTGCCAGCAGCGACGGACAGGGGACCTTTTACGAGCAGTACGTC.

This clonotype was seen at least ten times. V gene TRBV7-3 combines with J gene TRBJ1-1; D not certain. This CDR3 has 17 amino acids. From germline, CDR1 is SGHTA and CDR2 FQGTGA. V shed 5 bases and J shed 4 bases, with 23 bases lying between them. The CDR3 spells CASSQTTLIGFGTEAFF. The CDR3 DNA is TGTGCCAGCAGCCAAACAACCCTCATAGGGTTTGGCACTGAAGCTTTCTTT.

The chain recombines TRBV6-2 or TRBV6-3 with TRBJ2-3, with TRBD2 as a possible D gene (6 bases). Per germline, CDR1 MNHEY and CDR2 SVGEGT. V was shortened by 1 base and J by 2 bases, with 10 bases between the two germline ends. The CDR3 contains 15 residues. CDR3 in amino acids: CASSYYRGNTDTQYF. CDR3 DNA sequence: TGTGCCAGCAGTTACTATCGGGGGAACACAGATACGCAGTATTTT.

This clonotype was recorded a few times. The chain employs TRBV6-5 and TRBJ2-5, with a weak D call TRBD2 (5 bases). The CDR3 length is 14 residues. Germline CDR1 is MNHEY and CDR2 is SVGAGI. Trimming removed 2 bases at V and 4 bases at J, with 11 bases between. This chain's CDR3 is CASSYRPEGETQYF. The CDR3, as DNA: TGTGCCAGCAGTTACCGCCCTGAGGGAGAGACCCAGTACTTC.

CDR3 region: CASSPSGQIQETQYF. CDR3 DNA: TGTGCCAGCAGTCCCAGCGGACAGATCCAAGAGACCCAGTACTTC. The V call is TRBV27, the J call TRBJ2-5; tentatively, D is TRBD1 (6 bases). CDR3 length equals 15 residues. Germline CDR1 is MNHEY and CDR2 is SMNVEV (reference sequence). Between the trimmed V and J ends, which lost 5 bases and 1 base, there was a span of 14 bases.

The chain has TRBV27 and TRBJ1-3, with D unclear. The CDR3 is made up of 16 amino acids. Germline loops: CDR1 MNHEY, CDR2 SMNVEV (reference sequence). V was cut by 3 bases and J by 0 bases, with 12 bases left in between. The CDR3 DNA is TGTGCCAGCAGTTTGAGGCAGCCTTTCTCTGGAAACACCATATATTTT. Translating gives CASSLRQPFSGNTIYF.

V is TRBV15 and J is TRBJ2-2; TRBD1 agrees at 9 bases. The junction had 8 bases not matched to a gene; V was cut back by 5 bases and J by 7 bases. Germline V gene lookup returns CDR1 LNHNV and CDR2 YYDKDF (reference sequence). The length of the CDR3 is 15 residues. The CDR3 region is CATSGRTGVNGELFF. As DNA, the CDR3 is TGTGCCACCAGCGGAAGGACAGGGGTTAACGGGGAGCTGTTTTTT.

In its sample, this clonotype was seen a few times. The CDR3 region is CASSINPEAVPQETQYF. The CDR3 region has the DNA TGTGCCAGTAGTATAAACCCGGAAGCAGTCCCGCAAGAGACCCAGTACTTC. This chain uses TRBV19 with TRBJ2-5, with D unresolved. Trimming left V 2 bases short and J 2 bases short, with 18 bases between. This CDR3 has 17 residues. Germline CDR1 LNHDA, CDR2 SQIVND (reference sequence).

Points on this clonotype: Since a much larger clone is just one base distant, this may be a read error. The J gene is TRBJ1-1, the V gene TRBV7-2, with no clear D. The CDR3 spans 17 residues. The ends were cut back, 5 bases at V and 5 bases at J, with 24 bases in the middle. CDR1 and CDR2 from the germline V gene are SGHTA and FQGNSA. Here the CDR3 DNA reads TGTGCCAGCAGCCCGACCGTCCATGCCCGTGTCGGGACTGAAGCTTTCTTT. This encodes CASSPTVHARVGTEAFF.

This rearrangement joins TRBV7-6 to TRBJ2-3; perhaps TRBD2 as D (6 bases). Trimming stripped 7 bases from V and 5 bases from J, with 22 bases between. The germline V gene encodes CDR1 SGHVS and CDR2 FNYEAQ. The CDR3 has 16 amino acids. The CDR3 sequence: CASTRLGLTVGDTQYF. In nucleotides, the CDR3 is TGTGCCAGCACCCGACTAGGGCTTACGGTGGGAGATACGCAGTATTTT.